Below, 11 T cell receptor beta chains from the same sample are listed, as sequenced in a study of T cell repertoires in cytomegalovirus infection. MiXCR, applied by TCRdb to the reads, yields one record per CDR3 protein. The data contain roughly 640,000 distinct CDR3 sequences, approximately 25% of them singletons. The specimen was CD8+ T cells from PBMCs. These receptors all come from a human donor in good health (CMV status not recorded). Some clones in this sample may be carry-over from other donors' samples.

About this clonotype itself: With a much larger clone just one base away, this may be a read error. The chain joins TRBV7-9 to TRBJ2-2; 8 bases map to TRBD2. Germline V gene data show CDR1 as SEHNR and CDR2 as FQNEAQ (reference sequence). This CDR3 is built from 17 residues. The chain's CDR3 is CTSSLPLAGTNTGELFF. For the CDR3, the DNA is TGTACCAGCAGCCTCCCCCTAGCGGGCACGAACACCGGGGAGCTGTTTTTT.

The genes are TRBV10-3 and TRBJ2-5, with no clear D. The CDR3 is 12 residues long. Germline loops: CDR1 ENHRY, CDR2 SYGVKD. V was cut by 2 bases and J by 5 bases, with 6 bases left in between. The CDR3 here is CAISEGIETQYF. DNA for the CDR3: TGTGCCATCAGTGAGGGAATCGAGACCCAGTACTTC.

This clonotype was seen a few times. The gene calls are TRBV7-9 and TRBJ1-1; D unclear. This CDR3 is built from 15 residues. Germline CDR1 SEHNR, CDR2 FQNEAQ (reference sequence). V lost 1 base and J 0 bases, leaving 9 bases between the germline ends. The CDR3 bases are TGTGCCAGCAGCTTAGGGCAGAATTTGAACACTGAAGCTTTCTTT. This translates into CASSLGQNLNTEAFF.

The DNA of the CDR3 is TGCAGTGCTAGAGCTCTTTCCGACTTCTATAGCACAGATACGCAGTATTTT. Protein product: CSARALSDFYSTDTQYF. V and J are TRBV20-1 and TRBJ2-3, with no clear D. CDR3 length: 17 amino acids. Germline CDR1 and CDR2: DFQATT and SNEGSKA (reference sequence). The V and J ends lost 1 base and 0 bases respectively, with 17 bases between them.

CDR3: CASSLYSGRGGETQYF. CDR3 DNA sequence: TGTGCCAGCAGCTTATATAGCGGCCGGGGGGGAGAGACCCAGTACTTC. The chain recombines TRBV7-3 with TRBJ2-5; TRBD2 agrees at 8 bases. The germline V gene has CDR1 SGHTA and CDR2 FQGTGA. Unmatched junction bases numbered 9, after V lost 2 bases and J lost 4 bases. The CDR3 length is 16 residues. The whole variable domain, remainder taken from reference TRBV7-3 and TRBJ2-5, is GAGVSQTPSNKVTEKGKYVELRCDPISGHTALYWYRQSLGQGPEFLIYFQGTGAADDSGLPNDRFFAVRPEGSVSTLKIQRTERGDSAVYLCASSLYSGRGGETQYFGPGTRLLVL.

Concerning this clonotype itself: A read error may be the cause here, since a much bigger clone is one base away. This chain joins TRBV14 and TRBJ2-1; 14 bases are shared with TRBD2. CDR1 and CDR2 (germline): SGHDN, FVKESK. The CDR3 sequence is 17 residues long. This chain's CDR3 is CAGSSRTSGGRYNEQFF. The CDR3 coding sequence is TGTGCCGGCAGCTCCCGGACTAGCGGGGGGCGGTACAATGAGCAGTTCTTC.

The table lists this clonotype with many counts. V usage is TRBV7-2 and J usage is TRBJ2-1; D not resolved. Germline-derived CDR1 and CDR2 are SGHTA and FQGNSA. The CDR3 is 13 residues long. The ends were cut back, 1 base at V and 4 bases at J, with 5 bases in the middle. The CDR3 nucleotides read TGTGCCAGCAGCTTAGATCCGTACAATGAGCAGTTCTTC. It is translated as CASSLDPYNEQFF. The complete variable domain, with remaining parts taken from reference TRBV7-2 and TRBJ2-1, reads GAGVSQSPSNKVTEKGKDVELRCDPISGHTALYWYRQSLGQGLEFLIYFQGNSAPDKSGLPSDRFSAERTGGSVSTLTIQRTQQEDSAVYLCASSLDPYNEQFFGPGTRLTVL.

Concerning this clonotype itself: A read error may explain this, as a much larger clone is one base away. The gene calls are TRBV7-2 and TRBJ1-5; possibly TRBD1 for D (6 bases). This CDR3 spans 16 amino acids. The germline V gene has CDR1 SGHTA and CDR2 FQGNSA. This CDR3 is CVSSLAGAYSNQPQHF. DNA for the CDR3: TGTGTCAGCAGCTTAGCGGGGGCTTATAGCAATCAGCCCCAGCATTTT.

This clonotype was seen more than once but under ten times. The gene calls are TRBV7-3 and TRBJ2-2; 11 positions match TRBD2. Germline V lookup: CDR1 SGHTA, CDR2 FQGTGA. The CDR3 totals 18 residues. The J segment lost 0 bases and the V segment lost 4 bases, leaving 7 bases of the junction unmatched. The CDR3 sequence: CASSSPDSGGANTGELFF. In DNA, the CDR3 is TGTGCCAGCAGCTCCCCTGATAGCGGGGGGGCGAACACCGGGGAGCTGTTTTTT.

The CDR3 region is CASAGRGGYTF. CDR3 nucleotide sequence: TGTGCCAGCGCGGGACGGGGGGGCTACACCTTC. The chain joins TRBV2 to TRBJ1-2, with D perhaps matching TRBD1 (5 bases). The CDR3 totals 11 residues. Looked up from germline, CDR1 is SNHLY and CDR2 is FYNNEI. V shed 8 bases and J shed 8 bases, with 12 bases lying between them.

This clonotype was seen at least ten times. This chain joins TRBV6-1 and TRBJ2-7; 11 bases match TRBD1. The CDR3 spans 13 residues. V lost 6 bases and J lost 2; bases outside the gene matches: 0. Per germline, CDR1 MNHNS and CDR2 SASEGT. The CDR3 nucleotides read TGTGCCAGCAGGGGACAGGGGGCCTACGAGCAGTACGTC. Protein: CASRGQGAYEQYV.